This TCR beta chain emerged from a study of shared clonotypes between healthy human individuals. Whole-study findings and limits: Sorted-subset samples were not fully sequenced, rarefaction indicated.

CD8 cells regarded as naive lacked CD45RO, were positively chosen for CCR7, and omitted terminally differentiated effector memory CD45RA+ cells. CDR3 length: 17 residues. V lost 1 base, J lost 0 bases, and 15 bases lay in between. The germline V gene has CDR1 SEHNR and CDR2 FQNEAQ (reference sequence). It was 200 ng DNA, some 30,000 T cell genomes, that sorted-subset replicate PCRs used. Repertoires were generated with immunoSEQ multiplex PCR, while TCRdb's copy carries only in-frame clones and drops some. The sample lists approximately 2,200,000 clones; 85% to 95% were seen once. Comment on this clone: Its target is unknown.

The rearrangement uses TRBV7-9 and TRBJ1-1, with D tentatively TRBD1 (5 bases). Sequencing was carried out using naive CD8+ T cells from PBMCs. The origin of this receptor is a man aged 18 to 30 in good health. Some clones in this sample may be carry-over from other donors' samples. The DNA for the CDR3 is TGTGCCAGCAGCTTAGATTCTGGAGTGGGGGTGAACACTGAAGCTTTCTTT. Its translation: CASSLDSGVGVNTEAFF.